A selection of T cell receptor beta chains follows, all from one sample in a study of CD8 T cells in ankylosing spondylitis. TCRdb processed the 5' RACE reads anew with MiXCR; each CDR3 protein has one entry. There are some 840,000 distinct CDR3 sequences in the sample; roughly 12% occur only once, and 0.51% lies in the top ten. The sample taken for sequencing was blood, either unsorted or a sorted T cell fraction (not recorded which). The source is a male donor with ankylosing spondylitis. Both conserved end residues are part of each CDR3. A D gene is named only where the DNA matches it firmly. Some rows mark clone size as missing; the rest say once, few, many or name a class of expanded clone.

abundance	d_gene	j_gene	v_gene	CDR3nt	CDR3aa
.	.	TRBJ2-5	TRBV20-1	TGCAGTGCTAGATTCGGGACCAGGGGCTACCAAGAGACCCAGTACTTC	CSARFGTRGYQETQYF
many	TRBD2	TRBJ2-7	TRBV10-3	TGTGCCACTCTAGCGGGAGTCGAGCAGTACTTC	CATLAGVEQYF
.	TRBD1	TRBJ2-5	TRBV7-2	TGTGCCAGCAGCTTCTCACAGGGGGCGCGGTATGAGACCCAGTACTTC	CASSFSQGARYETQYF
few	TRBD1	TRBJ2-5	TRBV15	TGTGCCACCAGCAACGGACAGGGCCTCCAAGAGACCCAGTACTTC	CATSNGQGLQETQYF
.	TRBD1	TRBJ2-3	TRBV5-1	TGCGCCAGCAGCAACGGACAGGCCACAGATACGCAGTATTTT	CASSNGQATDTQYF
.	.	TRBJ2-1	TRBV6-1	TGTGCCACCGACACCCTAGCGAACTCCTACAATGAGCAGTTCTTC	CATDTLANSYNEQFF
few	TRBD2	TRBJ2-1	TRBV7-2	TGTGCCAGCAGCTCCCAAGCGGGAGCCGCCTACAATGAGCAGTTCTTC	CASSSQAGAAYNEQFF
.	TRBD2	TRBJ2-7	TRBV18	TGTGCCAGCTCACCGGGCGGGGGAAGGGAGCAGTACTTC	CASSPGGGREQYF
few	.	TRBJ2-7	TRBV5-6	TGTGCCAGCAGCATGCTCTTTAACTACGAGCAGTACTTC	CASSMLFNYEQYF
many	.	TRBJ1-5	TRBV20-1	TGCAGTGCTCTCAGGGGAAATCAGCCCCAGCATTTT	CSALRGNQPQHF
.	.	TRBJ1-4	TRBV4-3	TGCGCCAGCAGCCAAACGCCTGCAACTAATGAAAAACTGTTTTTT	CASSQTPATNEKLFF
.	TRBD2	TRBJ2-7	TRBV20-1	TGCAGTGCCGGACTAGCGGGGAGATACGAGCAGTACTTC	CSAGLAGRYEQYF
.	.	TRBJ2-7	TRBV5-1	TGCGCCAGCAGCTTGGCGACAGGTTGGATCTACGAGCAGTACTTC	CASSLATGWIYEQYF
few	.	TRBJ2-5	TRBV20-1	TGCAGTGCTAGGAAGGGTGTCGCGACGACGGGGACCCAGTACTTC	CSARKGVATTGTQYF
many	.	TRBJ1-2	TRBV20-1	TGCAGTGCCCCCACAGTATTACAGTATGGTGGCTACACCTTC	CSAPTVLQYGGYTF
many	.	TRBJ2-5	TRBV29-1	TGCAGCGTGAGGGCCGCAGTCCAAGAGACCCAGTACTTC	CSVRAAVQETQYF
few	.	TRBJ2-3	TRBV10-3	TGTGCCATCAGTGAGTCGAGTGGCACAGATACGCAGTATTTT	CAISESSGTDTQYF
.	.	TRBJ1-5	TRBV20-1	TGCAGTGCCCTCGCAGGGACTAGCAATCAGCCCCAGCATTTT	CSALAGTSNQPQHF
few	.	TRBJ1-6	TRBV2	TGTGCCAGCAGTGAATGGTGGTTCTCCTATAATTCACCCCTCCACTTT	CASSEWWFSYNSPLHF
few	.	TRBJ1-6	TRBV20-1	TGCAGTGCTAGCGCAGGGTCAGTTACACCCCTCCACTTT	CSASAGSVTPLHF
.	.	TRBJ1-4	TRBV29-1	TGCAGCGGTGGACTCATTAATGAAAAACTGTTTTTT	CSGGLINEKLFF
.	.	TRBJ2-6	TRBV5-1	TGCGCCAGCAGCTCTACAGGGAGATCCTCTGGGGCCAACGTCCTGACTTTC	CASSSTGRSSGANVLTF
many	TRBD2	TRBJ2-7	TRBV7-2	TGTGCCAGCAGCTTAGTACTAGCGGGAGGCGGAGAGCAGTACTTC	CASSLVLAGGGEQYF
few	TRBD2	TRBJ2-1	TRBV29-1	TGCAGCGTTGAAGCCCGACTAGCGGGAATTCTAAACAATGAGCAGTTCTTC	CSVEARLAGILNNEQFF
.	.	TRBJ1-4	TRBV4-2	TGTGCCAGCAGCCAGGATAGGGGGGTTTACGAAAAACTGTTTTTT	CASSQDRGVYEKLFF
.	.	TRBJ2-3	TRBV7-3	TGTGCCACGGGGGCCAGGCACACAGATACGCAGTATTTT	CATGARHTDTQYF
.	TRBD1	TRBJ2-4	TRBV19	TGTGCCAGTAGTATAGGGGTGAGGGGGCAGTTCAAAAACATTCAGTACTTC	CASSIGVRGQFKNIQYF
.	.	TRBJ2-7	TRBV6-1	TGTGCCAGCAGTATCCGGGCCGACTACGAGCAGTACTTC	CASSIRADYEQYF
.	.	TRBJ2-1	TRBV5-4	TGTGCCAGCAGCCGGACTACCGGGAATGAGCAGTTCTTC	CASSRTTGNEQFF
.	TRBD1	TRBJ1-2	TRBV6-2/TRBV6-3	TGTGCCAGCAGTCCGCGGACAGGGAAGTATGGCTACACCTTC	CASSPRTGKYGYTF
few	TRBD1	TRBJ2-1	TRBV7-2	TGTGCCAGCAGCCGAACCGGGACAGGGTACGATGAGCAGTTCTTC	CASSRTGTGYDEQFF
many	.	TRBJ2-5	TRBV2	TGTGCCAGCAGTGAACAGGGAAGGGGAGAGACCCAGTACTTC	CASSEQGRGETQYF
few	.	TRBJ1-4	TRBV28	TGTGCCAGCAGTTTCCTGGGGACGGAGGGTGAAAAACTGTTTTTT	CASSFLGTEGEKLFF
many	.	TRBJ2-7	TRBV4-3	TGCGCCAGCAGCCAAGAGCGAATTCGGTACGAGCAGTACTTC	CASSQERIRYEQYF
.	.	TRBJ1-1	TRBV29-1	TGCAGCGCGTCAACCGGGACAACCACTGAAGCTTTCTTT	CSASTGTTTEAFF
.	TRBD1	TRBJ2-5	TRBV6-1	TGTGCCAGCAGTCAGCGAGGGGGCTTGGAGACCCAGTACTTC	CASSQRGGLETQYF
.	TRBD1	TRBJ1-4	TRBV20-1	TGCAGTGCGAAAGGGACAGGGGGCCGGGAAAAACTGTTTTTT	CSAKGTGGREKLFF
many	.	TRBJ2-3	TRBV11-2	TGTGCCAGCAGCTGGCCTGTTTGGGGAACCGTCGACACAGATACGCAGTATTTT	CASSWPVWGTVDTDTQYF
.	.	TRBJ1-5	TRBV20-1	TGCAGTGCTGGTATAATTTCGGCGAGCAATCAGCCCCAGCATTTT	CSAGIISASNQPQHF
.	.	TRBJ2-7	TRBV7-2	TGTGCCAGCAGCCGGGCCCTCTACGAGCAGTACTTC	CASSRALYEQYF
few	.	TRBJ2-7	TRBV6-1	TGTGCCAGCAGTGAAGTCGTAGGGGACGAGCAGTACTTC	CASSEVVGDEQYF
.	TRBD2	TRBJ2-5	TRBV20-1	TGCAGTGGGCCCGGGTCTAGCGGGGACCAAGAGACCCAGTACTTC	CSGPGSSGDQETQYF
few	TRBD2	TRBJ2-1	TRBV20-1	TGCAGTGCTAGAGATCCCTATCTAGCGGGAGGCTTAAGCTACAATGAGCAGTTCTTC	CSARDPYLAGGLSYNEQFF
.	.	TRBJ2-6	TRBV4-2	TGTGCCAGCAGCCAAGATGCGTTCCCTCACTCTGGGGCCAACGTCCTGACTTTC	CASSQDAFPHSGANVLTF
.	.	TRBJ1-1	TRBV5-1	TGCGCCAGCAGCGGGGCCGACAGCGCGGCGAACACTGAAGCTTTCTTT	CASSGADSAANTEAFF
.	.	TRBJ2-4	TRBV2	TGTGCCAGCAGTGGTGCTCAGCTCCTGGCCAAAAACATTCAGTACTTC	CASSGAQLLAKNIQYF
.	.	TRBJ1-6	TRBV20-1	TGCAGTGCCCCCAGCCCTGGACCCCTCCACTTT	CSAPSPGPLHF
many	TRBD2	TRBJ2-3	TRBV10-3	TGTGCCATCAGTGAATTGACTAGCGGGGGAGGAGATACGCAGTATTTT	CAISELTSGGGDTQYF
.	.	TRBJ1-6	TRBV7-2	TGTGCCAGCAGCTTAGCGCTAACGGTGGGACCAGATTCACCCCTCCACTTT	CASSLALTVGPDSPLHF
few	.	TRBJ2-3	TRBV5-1	TGCGCCAGCAGCTTGGTAGTAATCACAGATACGCAGTATTTT	CASSLVVITDTQYF
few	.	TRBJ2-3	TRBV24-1	TGTGCCACCAGAGGACGGATCACAGATACGCAGTATTTT	CATRGRITDTQYF
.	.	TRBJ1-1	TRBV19	TGTGCCAGTAGTAACAGTTACACTGAAGCTTTCTTT	CASSNSYTEAFF
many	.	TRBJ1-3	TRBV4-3	TGCGCCAGCAGCCAAGGAACCTGGGGAAACACCATATATTTT	CASSQGTWGNTIYF
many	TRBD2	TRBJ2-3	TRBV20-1	TGCAGTGCATTGAAGCGGGAGGGAGCAGATACGCAGTATTTT	CSALKREGADTQYF